This T cell receptor (beta chain) was identified in a study of T cells in Graves' hyperthyroidism and ophthalmopathy (dated by TCRdb to about 2019). Broadly, across the study: Peripheral blood was collected at initial diagnosis, before any treatment. Following sampling, methimazole starting at 30 mg daily was given to hyperthyroidism patients, and high-dose intravenous methylprednisolone was given to ophthalmopathy patients. Whether ophthalmopathy could be predicted prospectively was tested in an independent validation cohort made up of roughly 19 hyperthyroidism patients plus 17 patients who later progressed to ophthalmopathy. In addition, the study compared T-cell repertoires in thyroid tissue and in blood from about six Graves' hyperthyroidism patients. The paper describes TCR Vbeta CDR3 sequencing of around 130 peripheral blood samples, made up of 43 ophthalmopathy patients, approximately 73 hyperthyroidism patients and some 17 progressor patients. For training and testing, the 100 or so patients in the discovery cohort were randomly divided in a 7:3 ratio. To identify TCR V-J signatures that set the groups apart, the researchers used a discovery cohort of roughly 100 patients, made up of around 42 with Graves' ophthalmopathy and 57 with stable Graves' hyperthyroidism. Points the paper makes about the study in general: A model built on a 13 V-J signature distinguished ophthalmopathy from stable hyperthyroidism, reaching 85% to 90% sensitivity and about 81% specificity in cross-validation and 80%/75% in testing. Sample size was not statistically predetermined, and blinding of investigators to group allocation was not performed. In validation, the model predicted progression to ophthalmopathy a median of around six months before onset, with about 67% sensitivity and almost 75% specificity. Most expanded thyroid clonotypes (frequency above 0.001) were also detected in blood, suggesting blood repertoires may reflect thyroid immune responses.

Ophthalmopathy patients had moderately to severely active disease, with a Clinical Activity Score of 3 or more, a NOSPECS grade of 4 or more, and a disease duration of less than 3 months. Exclusion was applied to patients with uncontrolled infections, other autoimmune diseases, pregnancy or lactation. Clinical symptoms, serum thyroxine and TRAb, thyroid ultrasound, and orbital computed tomography formed the basis for the diagnoses. Ficoll-Paque density gradient centrifugation was used to isolate PBMCs from approximately 10 ml of fresh peripheral blood. Total RNA was extracted using Trizol reagent, and RNA quality was assessed on an Agilent 2100 Bioanalyzer. Amplification of TCR beta CDR3 regions was carried out from RNA transcripts. The first round of RT-PCR for the TCR CDR3 was performed with the HTBI primer set and the Qiagen OneStep RT-PCR kit. A second multiplex PCR round built the libraries, followed by size selection and purification. Paired-end sequencing of the libraries was performed with 100 bp reads on an Illumina HiSeq2000. Under the source paper's analysis protocol: SOAPnuke was used to process the raw data, with reads discarded if the reads contained adapters or uncalled bases, had a mean Phred below 15, or lacked an exact constant-primer or identifier match. COPE v1.2.5 was used to merge the high-quality paired reads, and each unique nucleotide sequence was defined as a clonotype. MiTCR v1.1 was used to align clonotypes to the IMGT TRBV, TRBD and TRBJ reference segments. The analysis was restricted to V-J combinations with a frequency above 0.0001, which together covered over 99% of the repertoires. A TCS score was defined as the ratio of F50 (clonal expansion) to E x V (chaos), with BLOSUM62-based TCRdist applied between CDR3 peptides within each V-J. Welch's t-statistics and random forest reduced 500 to 650 V-J features to roughly 13, which were used in a naive Bayes classifier (R e1071). TCRdb reprocessing: public reads trimmed at Q25 with fastp, clones called with MiXCR, in-frame beta chains kept. Every entry covers one CDR3 protein and lists the most common genes and DNA from its rows. These V and J calls rely on TCRdb rather than the paper's analysis. The sample table records 500,000 to 550,000 distinct CDR3 sequences; approximately 20% of these occur just once. The ten largest make up 47% of the sample.

The CDR3 holds 13 amino acids from the cysteine to the phenylalanine. Solely the CDR3 DNA is kept, with 39 bases framed from the first base. Trimming removed 0 bases from V and 9 bases from J, leaving 6 bases between the germline ends. CDR1 and CDR2 were assigned from the germline V gene as SGHDN and FVKESK. Concerning this clonotype: This receptor's antigen is unknown. There are no base qualities to consult, and no much larger clone falls within one base.

This receptor was identified in a man in his forties or fifties with Graves' ophthalmopathy. The sequencing sample was made of blood. The receptor chain draws on TRBV14 and TRBJ1-6, and possibly TRBD1, on 5 matching bases. CDR3 reads: CASSQDRVSPLHF. The DNA sequence follows: TGTGCCAGCAGCCAAGACAGGGTTTCACCCCTCCACTTT.